This T cell receptor beta chain was identified in a study of cytomegalovirus exposure and HLA in healthy donors. The overall study: Clustering assigned about 79% of the 350 to 400 genotyped donors to the Caucasian-associated ancestry cluster. General study points: A previous analysis found most TCR beta V segments productive roughly 90% or roughly 30% of the time. Differences between HLA loci emerged in a later analysis of TCR association rates, with DRB1 most and HLA-C fewest.

In the PCR, 60 Vbeta and 13 Jbeta primers were used. Produced via immunoSEQ multiplex PCR; TCRdb's table is partial and in-frame only. The sample shows roughly 90,000 clones, about three quarters of them seen only once. In regard to this clone: The antigen remains unidentified.

The sequence was collected from a woman aged 40 to 50 in good health and CMV-seropositive. The sequenced sample consisted of PBMCs.

CDR3 amino acids: CASRTRARPGDTQYF. As DNA, the CDR3 is TGTGCCAGCAGAACCAGGGCCCGGCCAGGGGATACGCAGTATTTT. The V and J genes are TRBV7-9 and TRBJ2-3; the D gene is possibly TRBD1 (5 bases). CDR1 and CDR2 (germline): SEHNR, FQNEAQ (reference sequence). The CDR3 is made up of 15 amino acids. The V end was cut by 6 bases, the J end by 6 bases, with 19 bases between.